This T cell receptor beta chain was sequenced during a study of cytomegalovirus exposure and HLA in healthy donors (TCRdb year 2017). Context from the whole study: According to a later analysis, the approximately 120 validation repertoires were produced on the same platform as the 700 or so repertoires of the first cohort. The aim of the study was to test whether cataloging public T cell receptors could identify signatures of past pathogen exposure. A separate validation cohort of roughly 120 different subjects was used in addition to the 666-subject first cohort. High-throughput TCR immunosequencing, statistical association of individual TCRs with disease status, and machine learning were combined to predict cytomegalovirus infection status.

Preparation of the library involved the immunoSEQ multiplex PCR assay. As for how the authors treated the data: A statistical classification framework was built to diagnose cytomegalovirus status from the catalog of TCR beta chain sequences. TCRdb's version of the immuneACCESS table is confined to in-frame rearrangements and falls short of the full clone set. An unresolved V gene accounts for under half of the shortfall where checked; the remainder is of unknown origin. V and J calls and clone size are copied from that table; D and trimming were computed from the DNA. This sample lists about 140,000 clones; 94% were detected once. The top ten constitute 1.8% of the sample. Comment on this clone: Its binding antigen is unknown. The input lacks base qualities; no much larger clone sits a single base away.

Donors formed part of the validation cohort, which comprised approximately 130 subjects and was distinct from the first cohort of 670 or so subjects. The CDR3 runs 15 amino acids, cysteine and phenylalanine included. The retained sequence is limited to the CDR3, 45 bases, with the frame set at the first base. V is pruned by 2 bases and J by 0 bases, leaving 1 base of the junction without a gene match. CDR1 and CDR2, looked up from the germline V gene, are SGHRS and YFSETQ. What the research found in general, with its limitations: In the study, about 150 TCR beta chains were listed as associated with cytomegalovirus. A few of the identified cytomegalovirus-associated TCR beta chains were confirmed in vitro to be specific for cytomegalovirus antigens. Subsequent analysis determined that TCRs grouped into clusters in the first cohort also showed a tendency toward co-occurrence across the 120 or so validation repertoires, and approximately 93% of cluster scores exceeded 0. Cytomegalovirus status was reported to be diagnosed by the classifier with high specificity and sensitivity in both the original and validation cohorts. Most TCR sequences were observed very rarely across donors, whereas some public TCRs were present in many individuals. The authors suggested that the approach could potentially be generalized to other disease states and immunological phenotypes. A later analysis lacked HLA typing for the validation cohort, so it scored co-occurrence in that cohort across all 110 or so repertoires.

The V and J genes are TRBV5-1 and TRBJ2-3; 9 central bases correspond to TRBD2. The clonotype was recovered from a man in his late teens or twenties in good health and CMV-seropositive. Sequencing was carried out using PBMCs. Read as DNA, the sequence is TGCGCCAGCAGCTTTAGCGGGGGTAGCACAGATACGCAGTATTTT. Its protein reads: CASSFSGGSTDTQYF. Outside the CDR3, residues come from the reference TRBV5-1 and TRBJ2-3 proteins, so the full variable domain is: KAGVTQTPRYLIKTRGQQVTLSCSPISGHRSVSWYQQTPGQGLQFLFEYFSETQRNKGNFPGRFSGRQFSNSRSEMNVSTLELGDSALYLCASSFSGGSTDTQYFGPGTRLTVL.